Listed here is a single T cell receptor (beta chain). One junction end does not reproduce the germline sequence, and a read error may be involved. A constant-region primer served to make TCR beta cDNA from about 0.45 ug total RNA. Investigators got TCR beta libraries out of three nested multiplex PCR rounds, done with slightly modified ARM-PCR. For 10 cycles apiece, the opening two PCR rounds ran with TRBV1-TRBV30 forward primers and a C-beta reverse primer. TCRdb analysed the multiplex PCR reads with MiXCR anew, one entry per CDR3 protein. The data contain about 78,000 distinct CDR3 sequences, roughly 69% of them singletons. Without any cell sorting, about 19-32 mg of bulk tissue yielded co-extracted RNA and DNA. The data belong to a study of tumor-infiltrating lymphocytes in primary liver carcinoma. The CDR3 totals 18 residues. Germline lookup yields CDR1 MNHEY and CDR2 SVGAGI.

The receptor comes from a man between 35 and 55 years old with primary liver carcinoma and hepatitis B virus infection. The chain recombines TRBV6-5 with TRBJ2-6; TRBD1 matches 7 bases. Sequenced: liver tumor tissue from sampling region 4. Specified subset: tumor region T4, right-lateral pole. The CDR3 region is CASSLWTGMEAGANFLTF. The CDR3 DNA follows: TGTGCCAGCAGTCTTTGGACAGGAATGGAAGCTGGGGCCAACTTCCTGACTTTC.